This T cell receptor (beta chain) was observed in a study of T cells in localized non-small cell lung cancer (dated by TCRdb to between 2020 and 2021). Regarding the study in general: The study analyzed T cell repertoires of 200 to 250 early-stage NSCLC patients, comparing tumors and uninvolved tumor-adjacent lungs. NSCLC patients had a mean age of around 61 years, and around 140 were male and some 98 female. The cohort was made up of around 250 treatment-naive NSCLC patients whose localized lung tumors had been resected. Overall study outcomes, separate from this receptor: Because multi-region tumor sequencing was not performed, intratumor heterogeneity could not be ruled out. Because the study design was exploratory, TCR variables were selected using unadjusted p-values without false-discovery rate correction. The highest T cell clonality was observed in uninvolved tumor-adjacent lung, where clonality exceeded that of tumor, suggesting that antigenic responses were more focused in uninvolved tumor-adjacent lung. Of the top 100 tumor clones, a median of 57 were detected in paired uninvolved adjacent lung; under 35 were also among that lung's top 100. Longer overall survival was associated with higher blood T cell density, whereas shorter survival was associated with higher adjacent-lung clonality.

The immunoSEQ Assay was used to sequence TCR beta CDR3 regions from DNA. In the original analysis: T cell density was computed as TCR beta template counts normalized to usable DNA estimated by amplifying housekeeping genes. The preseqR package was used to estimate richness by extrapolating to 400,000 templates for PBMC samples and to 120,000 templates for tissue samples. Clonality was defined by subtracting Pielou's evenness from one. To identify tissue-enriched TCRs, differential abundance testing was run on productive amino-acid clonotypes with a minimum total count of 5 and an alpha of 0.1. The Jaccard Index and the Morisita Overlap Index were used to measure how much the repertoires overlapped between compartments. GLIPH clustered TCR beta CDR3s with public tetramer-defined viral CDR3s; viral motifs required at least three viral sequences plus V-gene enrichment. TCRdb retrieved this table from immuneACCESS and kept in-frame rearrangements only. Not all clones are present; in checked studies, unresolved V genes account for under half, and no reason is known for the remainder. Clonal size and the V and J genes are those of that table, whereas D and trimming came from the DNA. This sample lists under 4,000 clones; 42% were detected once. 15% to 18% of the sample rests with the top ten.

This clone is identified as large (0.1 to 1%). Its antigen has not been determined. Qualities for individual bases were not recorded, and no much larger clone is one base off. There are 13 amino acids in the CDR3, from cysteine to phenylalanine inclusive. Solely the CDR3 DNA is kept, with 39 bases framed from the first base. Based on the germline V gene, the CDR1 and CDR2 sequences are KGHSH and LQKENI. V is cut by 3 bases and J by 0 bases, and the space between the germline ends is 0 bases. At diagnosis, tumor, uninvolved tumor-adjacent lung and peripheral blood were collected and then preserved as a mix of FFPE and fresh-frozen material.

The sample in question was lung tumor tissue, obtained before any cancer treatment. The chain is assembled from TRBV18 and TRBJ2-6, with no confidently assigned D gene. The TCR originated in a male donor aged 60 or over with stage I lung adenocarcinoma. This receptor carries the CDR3 CASSPSGANVLTF. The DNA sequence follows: TGTGCCAGCTCACCCTCTGGGGCCAACGTCCTGACTTTC. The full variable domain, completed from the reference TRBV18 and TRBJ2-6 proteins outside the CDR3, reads NAGVMQNPRHLVRRRGQEARLRCSPMKGHSHVYWYRQLPEEGLKFMVYLQKENIIDESGMPKERFSAEFPKEGPSILRIQQVVRGDSAAYFCASSPSGANVLTFGAGSRLTVL.